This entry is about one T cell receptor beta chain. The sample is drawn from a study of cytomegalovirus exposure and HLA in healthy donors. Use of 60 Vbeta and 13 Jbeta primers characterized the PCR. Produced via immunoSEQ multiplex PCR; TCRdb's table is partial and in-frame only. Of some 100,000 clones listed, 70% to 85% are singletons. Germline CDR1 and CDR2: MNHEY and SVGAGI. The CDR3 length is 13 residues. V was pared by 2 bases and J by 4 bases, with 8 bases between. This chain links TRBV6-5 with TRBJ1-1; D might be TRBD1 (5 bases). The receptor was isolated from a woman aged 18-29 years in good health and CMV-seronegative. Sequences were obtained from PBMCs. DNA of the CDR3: TGTGCCAGCAGTTACCGGGGGTTCACTGAAGCTTTCTTT. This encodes CASSYRGFTEAFF.